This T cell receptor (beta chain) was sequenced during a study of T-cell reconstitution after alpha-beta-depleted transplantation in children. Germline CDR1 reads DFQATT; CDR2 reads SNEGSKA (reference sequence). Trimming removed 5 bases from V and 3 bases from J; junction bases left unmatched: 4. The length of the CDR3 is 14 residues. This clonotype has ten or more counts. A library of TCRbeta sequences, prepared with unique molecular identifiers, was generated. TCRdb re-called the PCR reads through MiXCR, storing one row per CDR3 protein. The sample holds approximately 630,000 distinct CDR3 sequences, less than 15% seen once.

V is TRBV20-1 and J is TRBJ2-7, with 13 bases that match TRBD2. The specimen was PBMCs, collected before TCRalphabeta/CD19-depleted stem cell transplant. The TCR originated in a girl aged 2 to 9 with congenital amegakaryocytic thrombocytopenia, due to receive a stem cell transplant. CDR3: CSALGLAGVYEQYF. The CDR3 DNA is TGCAGTGCTTTAGGACTAGCGGGAGTCTACGAGCAGTACTTC.